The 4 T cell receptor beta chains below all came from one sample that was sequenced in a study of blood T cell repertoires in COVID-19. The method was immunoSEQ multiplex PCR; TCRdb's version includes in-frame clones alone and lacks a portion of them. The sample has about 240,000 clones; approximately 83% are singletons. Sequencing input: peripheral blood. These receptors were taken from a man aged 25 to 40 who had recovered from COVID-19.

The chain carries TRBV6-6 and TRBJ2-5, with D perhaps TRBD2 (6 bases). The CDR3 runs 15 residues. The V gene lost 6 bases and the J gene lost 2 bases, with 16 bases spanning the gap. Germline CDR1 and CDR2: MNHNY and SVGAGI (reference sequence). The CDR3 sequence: CASSSPPGEQETQYF. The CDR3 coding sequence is TGTGCCAGCAGCTCCCCCCCGGGGGAACAAGAGACCCAGTACTTC.

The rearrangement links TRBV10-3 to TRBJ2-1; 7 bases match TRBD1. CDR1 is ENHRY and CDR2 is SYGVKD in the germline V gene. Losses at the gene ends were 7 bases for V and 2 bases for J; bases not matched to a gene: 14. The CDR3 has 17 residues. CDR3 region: CAIIPTLFRGPYNEQFF. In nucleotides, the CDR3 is TGTGCCATCATTCCCACCCTGTTTAGGGGGCCCTACAATGAGCAGTTCTTC.

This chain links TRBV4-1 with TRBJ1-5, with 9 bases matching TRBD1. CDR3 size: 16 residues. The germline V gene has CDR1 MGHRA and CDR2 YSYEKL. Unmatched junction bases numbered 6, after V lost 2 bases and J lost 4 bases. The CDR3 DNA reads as TGCGCCAGCAGCCAAACGGACAGGGGATGGAATCAGCCCCAGCATTTT. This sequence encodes CASSQTDRGWNQPQHF.

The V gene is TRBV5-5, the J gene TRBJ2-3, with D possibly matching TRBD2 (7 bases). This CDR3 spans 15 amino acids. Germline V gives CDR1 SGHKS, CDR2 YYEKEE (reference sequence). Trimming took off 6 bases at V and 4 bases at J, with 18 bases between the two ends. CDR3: CASTLQGGLADTQYF. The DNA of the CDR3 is TGTGCCAGCACCCTACAGGGAGGGTTGGCAGATACGCAGTATTTT.